These 26 T cell receptor beta chains share one sample of origin, sequenced in a study of early T cells in non-severe SARS-CoV-2 infection. TCRdb processed the 5' RACE reads anew with MiXCR; each CDR3 protein has one entry. This table holds tens of thousands of distinct CDR3 sequences, roughly 8.2% found once. The sequenced sample was whole blood. These receptors originate from an adult who was a healthcare worker with PCR-confirmed SARS-CoV-2 infection or an uninfected control (not recorded which).

The CDR3 nucleotides read TGCAGTGCAAAGCGGTTTAACAATGAGCAGTTCTTC. Protein sequence: CSAKRFNNEQFF. V is TRBV20-1 and J is TRBJ2-1; perhaps TRBD2 as D (5 bases). This CDR3 region has 12 residues. Germline CDR1 reads DFQATT; CDR2 reads SNEGSKA (reference sequence). Trimming removed 6 bases at V and 5 bases at J, with 11 bases between.

This chain links TRBV15 with TRBJ2-3; D not certain. The V gene lost 8 bases and the J gene lost 4 bases, with 13 bases spanning the gap. Germline V CDR1 and CDR2: LNHNV, YYDKDF (reference sequence). This CDR3 contains 13 residues. In DNA, the CDR3 is TGTGCCACCCCCGGGCTCACGGCAGATACGCAGTATTTT. This translates into CATPGLTADTQYF.

Only a few counts were recorded for this clonotype. The rearrangement joins TRBV6-1 to TRBJ1-5; D ambiguous. This CDR3 region has 21 residues. Deletions cut 0 bases from V and 4 bases from J, with 28 bases between. In germline, CDR1 is MNHNS, CDR2 SASEGT. The DNA for the CDR3 is TGTGCCAGCAGTGAAGCAATATACATTACTCCTACGGGATCTGAGAATCAGCCCCAGCATTTT. Translation: CASSEAIYITPTGSENQPQHF.

CDR3 sequence: CSARVASQGPYEQYF. The CDR3 DNA reads TGCAGTGCTAGAGTTGCCAGTCAAGGTCCCTACGAGCAGTACTTC. The rearrangement joins TRBV20-1 to TRBJ2-7; D is uncertain. The V and J ends lost 1 base and 2 bases respectively, with 15 bases between them. This CDR3 is built from 15 residues. CDR1 and CDR2 (germline): DFQATT, SNEGSKA (reference sequence).

This clonotype has at least ten counts. The chain carries TRBV13 and TRBJ2-2; D tentatively reads TRBD1 or TRBD2 (6 bases each). The CDR3 is 15 residues long. V was trimmed by 7 bases and J by 2 bases, leaving 14 bases between them. Germline values: CDR1 PRHDT, CDR2 FYEKMQ (reference sequence). CDR3 protein: CASIEGGLNTGELFF. CDR3 DNA sequence: TGTGCCAGCATTGAGGGGGGCCTTAACACCGGGGAGCTGTTTTTT.

This clonotype was found many times. J is TRBJ2-7 and V is TRBV6-6; 12 nucleotides agree with TRBD2. Germline lookup yields CDR1 MNHNY and CDR2 SVGAGI (reference sequence). Losses at the gene ends were 6 bases for V and 3 bases for J; bases not matched to a gene: 6. The CDR3 is 15 residues long. CDR3 DNA sequence: TGTGCCAGCAGGTCCCGGACTAGCGGGGACTACGAGCAGTACTTC. Translated: CASRSRTSGDYEQYF.

This clonotype was seen a handful of times. The chain couples TRBV9 to TRBJ1-6; 9 bases are a match to TRBD1. Germline V gene sequence: CDR1 SGDLS, CDR2 YYNGEE. The CDR3 contains 16 residues. J gave up 7 bases and V 4 bases, and 9 bases lay outside the gene matches. This CDR3 is CASSKGTGRDNSPLHF. The CDR3, as DNA: TGTGCCAGCAGCAAGGGGACAGGGAGGGACAATTCACCCCTCCACTTT.

This clonotype rates as medium-sized. V gene TRBV29-1 combines with J gene TRBJ1-2; tentatively, D is TRBD1 (5 bases). The V gene's germline CDR1 is SQVTM and CDR2 ANQGSEA. This CDR3 has 13 residues. V lost 0 bases and J 4 bases, leaving 9 bases between the germline ends. CDR3 DNA: TGCAGCGTTGAAGAACCCGGGGGCTATGGCTACACCTTC. This codes for CSVEEPGGYGYTF.

This clonotype showed up many times. The rearrangement links TRBV12-3 or TRBV12-4 to TRBJ2-5; D is unclear. V lost 6 bases and J lost 4, with 9 bases in between. This CDR3 has 12 residues. The CDR3 sequence: CASSPMGETQYF. The CDR3 bases are TGTGCCAGCAGCCCCATGGGAGAGACCCAGTACTTC.

J is TRBJ2-1 and V is TRBV27; 7 bases line up with TRBD1. The length of the CDR3 is 15 residues. Germline lookup yields CDR1 MNHEY and CDR2 SMNVEV (reference sequence). V shed 5 bases, J shed 3 bases, and the junction held 7 bases outside the gene matches. CDR3 residues: CASSLTGALYNEQFF. The DNA for the CDR3 is TGTGCCAGCAGTCTCACAGGGGCCCTCTACAATGAGCAGTTCTTC.

Ten or more counts support this clonotype. The gene calls are TRBV28 and TRBJ1-2; D perhaps matches TRBD1 (6 bases). V shed 3 bases and J shed 4 bases, with 15 bases lying between them. This CDR3 has 15 residues. Germline V gene sequence: CDR1 MDHEN, CDR2 SYDVKM. This chain's CDR3 is CASSFDRRRGYGYTF. CDR3 sequence (DNA): TGTGCCAGCAGTTTTGACAGGAGGAGGGGCTATGGCTACACCTTC.

The V and J genes are TRBV19 and TRBJ2-1; D call uncertain. This CDR3 contains 14 residues. Trimming took off 7 bases at V and 0 bases at J, with 10 bases between the two ends. In germline, CDR1 is LNHDA, CDR2 SQIVND (reference sequence). The CDR3 bases are TGTGCCAGTAACGACTTGAGCTCCTACAATGAGCAGTTCTTC. Translation gives CASNDLSSYNEQFF. The full variable domain, with the rest looked up from reference TRBV19 and TRBJ2-1, is DGGITQSPKYLFRKEGQNVTLSCEQNLNHDAMYWYRQDPGQGLRLIYYSQIVNDFQKGDIAEGYSVSREKKESFPLTVTSAQKNPTAFYLCASNDLSSYNEQFFGPGTRLTVL.

In this sample, this clonotype turned up many times. The V call is TRBV7-8, the J call TRBJ1-1; 11 bases fit TRBD1. The CDR3 extends over 17 amino acids. The junction had 7 bases not matched to a gene; V was cut back by 4 bases and J by 0 bases. Germline V gene data show CDR1 as SGHVS and CDR2 as FQNEAQ. The CDR3 loop is CASSWDRGDRMNTEAFF. The CDR3 nucleotides read TGTGCCAGCAGCTGGGACAGGGGGGATAGAATGAACACTGAAGCTTTCTTT.

The rearrangement links TRBV3-1 to TRBJ2-7; D possibly matches TRBD1 or TRBD2 (6 bases each). The CDR3 is made up of 15 amino acids. Germline V gives CDR1 LGHDT, CDR2 YNNKEL (reference sequence). V dropped 4 bases and J dropped 3 bases, with 16 bases sitting between them. Here the CDR3 reads CASSPFRGPHYEQYF. In DNA, the CDR3 is TGTGCCAGCAGCCCTTTTCGGGGGCCGCACTACGAGCAGTACTTC.

This clonotype has a handful of counts. This rearrangement joins TRBV18 to TRBJ2-1, with 8 bases that match TRBD1. Germline CDR1 and CDR2: KGHSH and LQKENI. The CDR3 covers 12 residues. Germline trimming cut 3 bases from V and 9 bases from J; bases unmatched to any gene: 1. The CDR3 DNA sequence: TGTGCCAGCTCACCTGGGACAGGTGAGCAGTTCTTC. Translated: CASSPGTGEQFF. The full variable domain, with the rest looked up from reference TRBV18 and TRBJ2-1, is NAGVMQNPRHLVRRRGQEARLRCSPMKGHSHVYWYRQLPEEGLKFMVYLQKENIIDESGMPKERFSAEFPKEGPSILRIQQVVRGDSAAYFCASSPGTGEQFFGPGTRLTVL.

This clonotype was detected only a few times. In DNA form, the CDR3 reads TGTGCCAGCAGCGGGAACCGACGTGGGCAGTACTTC. Translating it yields CASSGNRRGQYF. The V and J genes are TRBV28 and TRBJ2-7, with D tentatively TRBD2 (5 bases). V was pared by 6 bases and J by 9 bases, with 15 bases between. The germline V gene encodes CDR1 MDHEN and CDR2 SYDVKM. The CDR3 has 12 amino acids.

V is TRBV29-1 and J is TRBJ1-1, with 7 bases fitting TRBD1. J lost 11 bases, V lost 5 bases, and 8 bases had no gene match. The germline CDR1 and CDR2 sequences are SQVTM and ANQGSEA. There are 11 residues in the CDR3. In DNA, the CDR3 is TGCAGCGTTTCCGGGACAGTCCCCGCTTTCTTT. Protein product: CSVSGTVPAFF.

The J gene is TRBJ2-7, the V gene TRBV12-3 or TRBV12-4; no definite D call. V lost 3 bases to trimming and J lost 3 bases, with 6 bases between them. This CDR3 has 12 residues. This CDR3 reads CASSFDLYEQYF. The CDR3 DNA reads as TGTGCCAGCAGTTTTGACCTCTACGAGCAGTACTTC.

A few counts support this clonotype. The rearrangement joins TRBV9 to TRBJ2-7, with 9 bases matching TRBD2. The CDR3 contains 17 residues. V was pared by 0 bases and J by 0 bases, with 7 bases of the junction left unmatched. Germline assignment: CDR1 SGDLS and CDR2 YYNGEE. This chain's CDR3 is CASSVEASGASSYEQYF. As DNA, the CDR3 is TGTGCCAGCAGCGTAGAAGCTAGCGGGGCCAGCTCCTACGAGCAGTACTTC.

This clonotype was recorded a few times. The chain carries TRBV14 and TRBJ2-5, with unresolved D. Per the germline V gene, CDR1 is SGHDN and CDR2 is FVKESK. The CDR3 has 12 amino acids. The V end was cut by 0 bases, the J end by 5 bases, with 4 bases between. The CDR3 DNA follows: TGTGCCAGCAGCCAAGAGAAGGAGACCCAGTACTTC. Amino acids: CASSQEKETQYF.

The rearrangement joins TRBV28 to TRBJ2-1, with 9 bases lining up with TRBD1. CDR1 is MDHEN, CDR2 SYDVKM, per germline. The CDR3 extends over 17 amino acids. With V trimmed by 7 bases and J by 0 bases, 10 bases remained unmatched. CDR3 nucleotides: TGTGCCAGCACCCTGGGGACAGGGCTGAGCTCCTACAATGAGCAGTTCTTC. This sequence encodes CASTLGTGLSSYNEQFF.

This clonotype came up a few times. The rearrangement joins TRBV3-1 to TRBJ2-3, with D uncertain. Germline-derived CDR1 and CDR2 are LGHDT and YNNKEL (reference sequence). The CDR3 runs 18 residues. Trimming stripped 1 base from V and 4 bases from J, with 21 bases between. The CDR3 sequence is CASSQGGFGPGTPDTQYF. Here the CDR3 DNA reads TGTGCCAGCAGCCAAGGAGGTTTCGGACCCGGAACCCCAGATACGCAGTATTTT.

This clonotype was counted at least ten times. The chain joins TRBV20-1 to TRBJ2-1, with 7 bases matching TRBD2. CDR1 is DFQATT, CDR2 SNEGSKA, per germline (reference sequence). The CDR3 has 14 residues. V shed 6 bases and J 6 bases; nucleotides not matched to a gene: 11. CDR3 residues: CSAPALTSSNEQFF. The DNA of the CDR3 is TGCAGTGCCCCAGCCCTGACTAGCAGCAATGAGCAGTTCTTC.

This clonotype was seen a handful of times. CDR3 coding DNA: TGTGCCAGCCCGCTCGACGAGAACACCGGGGAGCTGTTTTTT. This codes for CASPLDENTGELFF. The rearrangement links TRBV19 to TRBJ2-2; no clear D. CDR1 LNHDA and CDR2 SQIVND come from the germline V gene (reference sequence). CDR3 length: 14 amino acids. V dropped 9 bases and J dropped 1 base, with 12 bases sitting between them.

The V call is TRBV12-3 or TRBV12-4, the J call TRBJ1-4; D is possibly TRBD1 (5 bases). Trimming removed 5 bases at V and 3 bases at J, with 7 bases between. This CDR3 spans 13 amino acids. CDR3 DNA: TGTGCCAGCAGTCGACAGTCTAATGAAAAACTGTTTTTT. Its translation: CASSRQSNEKLFF.

Within the sample, this clonotype is medium-sized (0.01 to 0.1%). The chain couples TRBV10-3 to TRBJ2-3; perhaps D is TRBD1 or TRBD2 (6 bases each). Deletions cut 6 bases from V and 2 bases from J, with 15 bases between. CDR1 ENHRY and CDR2 SYGVKD come from the germline V gene. The CDR3 loop spans 15 amino acids. The CDR3 is CAIRSDGGHTDTQYF. The CDR3, as DNA: TGTGCCATCAGAAGTGACGGGGGCCACACAGATACGCAGTATTTT.